These 24 T cell receptor beta chains came from one sample sequenced in a study of CD8 T cells in ankylosing spondylitis. Findings and caveats of the study: Several highly homologous variants made up a TCR beta motif, and this motif appeared characteristic of ankylosing spondylitis blood.

Each CDR3 protein gets one entry after TCRdb re-called the 5' RACE reads with MiXCR. Of a few hundred thousand distinct CDR3 sequences in the sample, 7% to 8% are singletons; the top ten hold about 14%. Which antigens these TCRs recognize remains unknown. Material: blood, either unsorted or a sorted T cell fraction (not recorded which). These receptors were taken from a male donor with ankylosing spondylitis.

This clonotype has a count of ten or more. The genes are TRBV28 and TRBJ2-7; no clear D gene. The CDR3 runs to 13 residues. With 9 bases removed from V and 5 bases from J, the gap between germline ends came to 17 bases. Germline V gives CDR1 MDHEN, CDR2 SYDVKM. The CDR3 DNA reads TGTGCCAGTAATGCGAGGTGGTTAAACGAGCAGTACTTC. Translated, it gives CASNARWLNEQYF.

This clonotype was counted many times. The genes are TRBV4-2 and TRBJ2-7; D is ambiguous. CDR3 length: 14 amino acids. Trimming took off 0 bases at V and 3 bases at J, with 9 bases between the two ends. Germline values: CDR1 LGHNA, CDR2 YNFKEQ. The chain's CDR3 is CASSQDYGIYEQYF. The CDR3 nucleotides read TGTGCCAGCAGCCAAGATTATGGCATCTACGAGCAGTACTTC.

This clonotype was seen ten or more times. The chain joins TRBV7-9 to TRBJ1-2; 9 bases match TRBD1. The CDR3 is 15 residues long. Germline CDR1 is SEHNR and CDR2 is FQNEAQ (reference sequence). The V gene end was trimmed by 5 bases and the J gene end by 8 bases; junction bases not matched to a gene: 12. DNA for the CDR3: TGTGCCAGCAGCCCCATCACACAGGGGGCAAAGGGCTACACCTTC. This sequence encodes CASSPITQGAKGYTF. The full variable domain, completed using reference TRBV7-9 and TRBJ1-2, is DTGVSQNPRHKITKRGQNVTFRCDPISEHNRLYWYRQTLGQGPEFLTYFQNEAQLEKSRLLSDRFSAERPKGSFSTLEIQRTEQGDSAMYLCASSPITQGAKGYTFGSGTRLTVV.

The V call is TRBV4-3, the J call TRBJ1-4; 10 bases fit TRBD1. Germline CDR1 LGHNA, CDR2 YSLEER. The length of the CDR3 is 15 residues. J gave up 8 bases and V 4 bases, and 7 bases lay outside the gene matches. The CDR3 region is CASSLTGGVREKLFF. CDR3 sequence (DNA): TGCGCCAGCAGCCTGACAGGGGGCGTTCGCGAAAAACTGTTTTTT.

This clonotype was found a few times. J is TRBJ1-4 and V is TRBV6-1; D unresolved. V was clipped by 4 bases and J by 6 bases, with 12 bases between them. The germline V gene encodes CDR1 MNHNS and CDR2 SASEGT. This CDR3 region has 14 residues. This CDR3 reads CASSGGGLDEKLFF. CDR3 coding DNA: TGTGCCAGCAGTGGGGGAGGGCTTGATGAAAAACTGTTTTTT.

The chain links TRBV28 to TRBJ2-5; TRBD2 matches 8 bases. V was pared by 2 bases and J by 5 bases, with 7 bases of the junction left unmatched. Germline V gene data show CDR1 as MDHEN and CDR2 as SYDVKM. The CDR3 totals 15 residues. The CDR3 reads CASSLTSGKSETQYF. The CDR3 nucleotides are TGTGCCAGCAGTTTAACTAGCGGAAAGTCGGAGACCCAGTACTTC.

The CDR3 region is CASSERQSPNEKLFF. CDR3 in DNA: TGTGCCAGCAGTGAAAGACAGTCGCCTAATGAAAAACTGTTTTTT. This chain uses TRBV6-1 with TRBJ1-4; the D gene is possibly TRBD1 (5 bases). This CDR3 region has 15 residues. Germline CDR1 MNHNS, CDR2 SASEGT. Trimming stripped 2 bases from V and 3 bases from J, with 10 bases between.

This rearrangement joins TRBV29-1 to TRBJ2-2, with unresolved D. Germline CDR1 is SQVTM and CDR2 is ANQGSEA. With 3 bases removed from V and 7 bases from J, the gap between germline ends came to 9 bases. CDR3 length: 12 amino acids. The CDR3 spells CSVELGIGELFF. Written as DNA, the CDR3 is TGCAGCGTTGAGTTAGGGATCGGGGAGCTGTTTTTT.

The chain carries TRBV7-3 and TRBJ2-7; TRBD1 aligns across 10 bases. Germline assignment: CDR1 SGHTA and CDR2 FQGTGA. This CDR3 contains 18 residues. The J segment lost 1 base and the V segment lost 1 base, leaving 10 bases of the junction unmatched. CDR3 sequence: CASSLRVGTGADSYEQYF. In DNA form, the CDR3 reads TGTGCCAGCAGCTTAAGGGTCGGGACAGGGGCGGATTCCTACGAGCAGTACTTC.

The V call is TRBV12-3 or TRBV12-4, the J call TRBJ2-1, with 7 positions matching TRBD2. V lost 3 bases to trimming and J lost 5 bases; unmatched junction nucleotides: 7. CDR3 length: 15 residues. The CDR3: CASSFGRGLNNEQFF. The CDR3 DNA reads TGTGCCAGCAGTTTTGGGAGGGGTTTAAACAATGAGCAGTTCTTC.

The chain couples TRBV6-2 or TRBV6-3 to TRBJ2-7; 13 nucleotides align to TRBD2. The CDR3 sequence is 16 residues long. The V and J ends lost 0 bases and 4 bases, in that order; junction bases with no gene match: 3. Germline V gives CDR1 MNHEY, CDR2 SVGEGT. CDR3 region: CASSYSRTSGSYEQYF. CDR3 nucleotide sequence: TGTGCCAGCAGTTACTCGAGGACTAGCGGGAGTTACGAGCAGTACTTC.

This clonotype was seen many times. The gene calls are TRBV4-1 and TRBJ2-1; 10 bases line up with TRBD2. The CDR3 is 17 amino acids. V lost 3 bases, J lost 7 bases, and 12 bases stayed unmatched. Germline V CDR1 and CDR2: MGHRA, YSYEKL. The CDR3 protein is CASSQEPLAGEDNEQFF. CDR3 coding DNA: TGCGCCAGCAGCCAGGAACCTCTAGCGGGAGAGGATAATGAGCAGTTCTTC.

This clonotype has at least ten counts. V is TRBV24-1 and J is TRBJ2-1, with D perhaps TRBD1 (6 bases). Germline V gene lookup returns CDR1 KGHDR and CDR2 SFDVKD. The CDR3 is 12 residues long. V dropped 3 bases and J dropped 9 bases, with 8 bases sitting between them. Here the CDR3 DNA reads TGTGCCACCAGTGATCGAGGGGGTGAGCAGTTCTTC. Protein product: CATSDRGGEQFF.

The sample holds a few counts of this clonotype. A read error may account for a junction end that differs from germline. J is TRBJ2-2 and V is TRBV24-1; D unclear. CDR3 size: 23 residues. Germline CDR1 is KGHDR and CDR2 is SFDVKD. CDR3 sequence reads: CGTSDLGMGKGPGHPSNTGELFF. The CDR3, as DNA: TGTGGCACCAGTGATTTGGGTATGGGGAAGGGCCCTGGGCACCCTTCGAACACCGGGGAGCTGTTTTTT.

The chain recombines TRBV27 with TRBJ2-7, with 7 nucleotides matching TRBD1. Trimming at V came to 5 bases and at J to 4 bases, leaving 11 bases not matched to a gene. This CDR3 has 15 residues. Germline V gives CDR1 MNHEY, CDR2 SMNVEV (reference sequence). Here the CDR3 DNA reads TGTGCCAGCAGTCGACACAGGGGAGAAGTTTACGAGCAGTACTTC. Protein sequence: CASSRHRGEVYEQYF.

This clonotype was seen repeatedly, ten times or more. CDR3 nucleotide sequence: TGTGCCAGCACGGGGGAGCAGTACTTC. As protein: CASTGEQYF. The chain combines TRBV27 with TRBJ2-7; D might be TRBD2 (5 bases). V was trimmed by 7 bases and J by 7 bases, leaving 5 bases between them. The CDR3 is 9 residues long. Germline assignment: CDR1 MNHEY and CDR2 SMNVEV (reference sequence).

This clonotype was found many times. V and J are TRBV11-2 and TRBJ2-3; D could derive from TRBD1 or TRBD2 (5 bases each). The germline gives CDR1 SGHAT, CDR2 FQNNGV. CDR3 length: 14 residues. V dropped 5 bases and J dropped 2 bases, with 11 bases sitting between them. The CDR3 loop reads CASSRGGTTDTQYF. The CDR3 nucleotides are TGTGCCAGCAGCCGTGGGGGAACCACAGATACGCAGTATTTT.

The sample holds many counts of this clonotype. The rearrangement links TRBV27 to TRBJ2-1, with a possible D match to TRBD2 (6 bases). The germline V gene has CDR1 MNHEY and CDR2 SMNVEV (reference sequence). V was shortened by 3 bases and J by 4 bases, with 13 bases between the two germline ends. The CDR3 sequence is 15 residues long. The CDR3 loop reads CASSLISGLYNEQFF. As DNA, the CDR3 is TGTGCCAGCAGTTTGATCAGCGGACTATACAATGAGCAGTTCTTC.

This clonotype came up many times. The V call is TRBV5-1, the J call TRBJ2-7; 7 positions match TRBD1. The CDR3 is 19 amino acids. Per germline, CDR1 SGHRS and CDR2 YFSETQ. The junction had 26 bases not matched to a gene; V was cut back by 4 bases and J by 7 bases. This CDR3 reads CASSLNLPLTPGQFFEQYF. In nucleotides, the CDR3 is TGCGCCAGCAGCCTCAACCTCCCACTGACGCCGGGACAGTTTTTTGAGCAGTACTTC.

This clonotype was seen repeatedly, ten times or more. V gene TRBV5-1 combines with J gene TRBJ1-1; D remains unclear. Between the trimmed V and J ends, which lost 0 bases and 4 bases, there was a span of 16 bases. Germline CDR1 SGHRS, CDR2 YFSETQ. The CDR3 has 16 amino acids. The CDR3 loop is CASSLGFRTAFTEAFF. The CDR3 region has the DNA TGCGCCAGCAGCTTGGGTTTTAGGACGGCTTTCACTGAAGCTTTCTTT.

This clonotype showed up many times. V usage is TRBV24-1 and J usage is TRBJ2-3; 9 bases are a match to TRBD2. V shed 3 bases and J 3 bases; nucleotides not matched to a gene: 9. The germline V gene has CDR1 KGHDR and CDR2 SFDVKD. The CDR3 contains 17 residues. The CDR3 region is CATSDLKAGGPTDTQYF. DNA for the CDR3: TGTGCCACCAGTGATCTTAAGGCGGGGGGGCCGACAGATACGCAGTATTTT.

At least ten counts were recorded for this clonotype. The gene calls are TRBV7-9 and TRBJ1-2; D perhaps matches TRBD1 (6 bases). The CDR3 has 11 residues. The V end was cut by 6 bases, the J end by 6 bases, with 8 bases between. Germline V CDR1 and CDR2: SEHNR, FQNEAQ (reference sequence). The DNA for the CDR3 is TGTGCCAGCAGTACAGGGAATGGCTACACCTTC. Translated: CASSTGNGYTF.

This clonotype was picked up many times. The chain has TRBV4-3 and TRBJ2-7, with D uncertain. The CDR3 is 15 amino acids. Per germline, CDR1 LGHNA and CDR2 YSLEER. V lost 0 bases and J lost 4, with 13 bases in between. The DNA for the CDR3 is TGCGCCAGCAGCCAAGATCGGCTCACCCCGTACGAGCAGTACTTC. Translating gives CASSQDRLTPYEQYF.

This clonotype was found a few times. The chain recombines TRBV28 with TRBJ2-1; D uncertain. Germline loops: CDR1 MDHEN, CDR2 SYDVKM. The CDR3 has 11 residues. V was shortened by 5 bases and J by 7 bases, with 6 bases between the two germline ends. The DNA for the CDR3 is TGTGCCAGCAGTATAAGGAATGAGCAGTTCTTC. Protein product: CASSIRNEQFF. Looking up the rest from reference TRBV28 and TRBJ2-1 gives the full variable domain: DVKVTQSSRYLVKRTGEKVFLECVQDMDHENMFWYRQDPGLGLRLIYFSYDVKMKEKGDIPEGYSVSREKKERFSLILESASTNQTSMYLCASSIRNEQFFGPGTRLTVL.